This is a list of T cell receptor beta chains from one sample in a study of a mutant IDH1 vaccine in newly diagnosed glioma. No antigen has been assigned to these receptors. The repertoire was sequenced with immunoSEQ multiplex PCR; TCRdb's copy has only in-frame clones and lacks some. The sample records roughly 60,000 clones, about 85% being singletons. This material consisted of PBMCs, taken from a glioma patient whose treatment included an IDH1 peptide vaccine. The receptors come from a man younger than 45 with glioma. CDR3s include the opening cysteine and the closing phenylalanine or tryptophan. The order of the fields is V gene, J gene, D gene, clone size, CDR3 DNA, CDR3 protein. The D gene is left open where the match is weak. Size is omitted from some rows. Given values are once, few, many or a class for expanded clones.

TRBV5-6	TRBJ2-3	TRBD2	once	TGTGCCAGCAGCGCCGGGACTAGGGCACATACGCAGTATTTT	CASSAGTRAHTQYF
TRBV5-1	TRBJ1-4	TRBD1	.	TGCGCCAGCAGCTTGGGGACAGGGGCCGAAAAACTGTTTTTT	CASSLGTGAEKLFF
TRBV19	TRBJ1-1	TRBD1	.	TGTGCCAGTAGCCTAGGGACAGGAAGTGAAGCTTTCTTT	CASSLGTGSEAFF
TRBV2	TRBJ1-5	TRBD1	.	TGTGCCAGCAGTGAGGGGACAGGGGGACGGATCGGCAATCAGCCCCAGCATTTT	CASSEGTGGRIGNQPQHF
TRBV30	TRBJ2-7	.	.	TGTGCCTGGAGAGGGCCAGCCGAGCAGTACTTC	CAWRGPAEQYF
TRBV4-1	TRBJ2-1	TRBD2	.	TGCGCCAGCAGCCAAGAAGCCCGGGGGGGCAGGGGGCAGTTCTTC	CASSQEARGGRGQFF
TRBV18	TRBJ2-1	.	.	TGTGCCAGCTCACCACCAGATAGGGAAGGGCGTGAGCAGTTCTTC	CASSPPDREGREQFF
TRBV2	TRBJ1-4	.	.	TGTGCCAGCATCGAGGGGGAAAAACTGTTTTTT	CASIEGEKLFF
TRBV23-1	TRBJ1-1	.	.	TGCGCCAGCAAGGTGAACACTGAAGCTTTCTTT	CASKVNTEAFF
TRBV6-1	TRBJ2-2	TRBD1	once	TGTGCCAGCAGGATACGGGACAGGGGTTACAGGGAGCTGTTTTTT	CASRIRDRGYRELFF
TRBV19	TRBJ2-1	TRBD2	.	TGTGCCAGTAGGCAGGCTAGCGGGGGCAATGAGCAGTTCTTC	CASRQASGGNEQFF
TRBV5-4	TRBJ2-3	TRBD2	once	TGTGCCAGCAGCTTGGAATTAGCGGGGGTCGTCACAGATACGCAGTATTTT	CASSLELAGVVTDTQYF
TRBV2	TRBJ1-6	.	.	TGTGCCAGCAGACGACTCCGGGAGGGTTCACCCCTCCACTTT	CASRRLREGSPLHF
TRBV19	TRBJ1-2	.	.	TGTGCCAGTAGTATGGGGTCAGTCTCCTATGGCTACACCTTC	CASSMGSVSYGYTF
TRBV2	TRBJ2-7	.	.	TGTGCCAGCAGTACCCTGAGTAGGGACGTCGCCTACGAGCAGTACTTC	CASSTLSRDVAYEQYF
TRBV18	TRBJ1-1	.	.	TGTGCCAGCTCACCACAATCAGGGTTAACTGAAGCTTTCTTT	CASSPQSGLTEAFF
TRBV5-4	TRBJ1-4	TRBD1	.	TGTGCCAGCAGCCAGACAGGGGGCGAGTATAATGAAAAACTGTTTTTT	CASSQTGGEYNEKLFF
TRBV14	TRBJ2-5	.	.	TGTGCCAGCAGCGGGGGCCTCTCGGAGACCCAGTACTTC	CASSGGLSETQYF
TRBV10-3	TRBJ1-2	.	.	TGTGCCATCAGTGAGCCGGGGGCCTATGGCTACACCTTC	CAISEPGAYGYTF
TRBV12-5	TRBJ2-2	.	.	TGTGCTAGTGGTTTGTCTGGTCCAACTTACACCGGGGAGCTGTTTTTT	CASGLSGPTYTGELFF
TRBV19	TRBJ1-1	.	.	TGTGCCAGTAGTATCGGAAAAGGACATCGGAGCACTGAAGCTTTCTTT	CASSIGKGHRSTEAFF
TRBV6-5	TRBJ2-7	.	.	TGTGCCAGCACCCTATTTTCACGGGGGCACTACGAGCAGTACTTC	CASTLFSRGHYEQYF
TRBV5-1	TRBJ1-1	.	few	TGCGCCAGCAGCTCGGTGACAGTGAACACTGAAGCTTTCTTT	CASSSVTVNTEAFF
TRBV10-3	TRBJ2-7	TRBD1	.	TGTGCCACCCGGGACAGGGGCTACGAGCAGTACTTC	CATRDRGYEQYF
TRBV7-9	TRBJ1-1	TRBD1	.	TGTGCCAGCAGCTCTGGACAGGGGATTATGAACACTGAAGCTTTCTTT	CASSSGQGIMNTEAFF
TRBV11-2	TRBJ1-2	.	.	TGTGCCAGCAGCTTAGGGGGCGGGATCTATGGCTACACCTTC	CASSLGGGIYGYTF
TRBV18	TRBJ1-4	TRBD1	.	TGTGCCAGCTCAAAAATACAGGGGGCTGGTGAAAAACTGTTTTTT	CASSKIQGAGEKLFF
TRBV7-9	TRBJ2-6	TRBD1	once	TGTGCCAGCAGCCAGACAGGGGGCCTTAGAGGGGCCAACGTCCTGACTTTC	CASSQTGGLRGANVLTF
TRBV4-2	TRBJ2-1	TRBD2	.	TGTGCCAGCAGCCCGGTGGGTAGCGGGGGGTTCTCCTACAATGAGCAGTTCTTC	CASSPVGSGGFSYNEQFF
TRBV5-4	TRBJ1-6	.	.	TGTGCCAGCAGCTTGGGGGGTTTGTTGAAATCACCCCTCCACTTT	CASSLGGLLKSPLHF
TRBV14	TRBJ1-2	.	.	TGTGCCAGCAGCCAAGCGACAGGAAATAACTATGGCTACACCTTC	CASSQATGNNYGYTF
TRBV28	TRBJ2-5	.	.	TGTGCCAGCAGTTTTGGGGAGACCCAGTACTTC	CASSFGETQYF
TRBV5-1	TRBJ2-5	.	.	TGCGCCAGCAGCGAAGACCGGGCCCCGTACCAAGAGACCCAGTACTTC	CASSEDRAPYQETQYF
TRBV7-9	TRBJ1-4	TRBD1	few	TGTGCCAGCAGCGTAACAGGGGCAACTAATGAAAAACTGTTTTTT	CASSVTGATNEKLFF
TRBV2	TRBJ1-1	.	.	TGTGCCAGCAAGATGGACCTAAACACTGAAGCTTTCTTT	CASKMDLNTEAFF
TRBV6-5	TRBJ2-7	.	.	TGTGCCAGCAGTCCTTCCGGGACAACCCCCTACGAGCAGTACTTC	CASSPSGTTPYEQYF
TRBV7-9	TRBJ2-1	TRBD1	.	TGTGCCAGCACCTTGTTACCGGGACAGGGTAACGATGAGCAGTTCTTC	CASTLLPGQGNDEQFF
TRBV5-1	TRBJ2-2	.	.	TGCGCCAGCAGCCCGACGAACGGGAACACCGGGGAGCTGTTTTTT	CASSPTNGNTGELFF
TRBV19	TRBJ1-2	.	once	TGTGCCAGTCAAACAGGGACCTATGGCTACACCTTC	CASQTGTYGYTF
TRBV2	TRBJ1-1	TRBD1	.	TGTGCCAGCAGGGCGACCAATAGGGGGCGGACTGAAGCTTTCTTT	CASRATNRGRTEAFF
TRBV4-2	TRBJ2-2	.	once	TGTGCCAGCAGCCAAGGGGGGGCCTCGAGGACCGGGGAGCTGTTTTTT	CASSQGGASRTGELFF
TRBV10-1	TRBJ1-1	TRBD1	.	TGCGCCAGCAGTGAGTCGAGGGGACAGGGGGCTGAAGCTTTCTTT	CASSESRGQGAEAFF
TRBV19	TRBJ2-7	.	.	TGTGCCAGTACCCCGCGGGATTCCTACGAGCAGTACTTC	CASTPRDSYEQYF
TRBV19	TRBJ2-4	TRBD2	.	TGTGCCAGTAGTAAGCGGGAGATAGCCAAAAACATTCAGTACTTC	CASSKREIAKNIQYF
TRBV11-2	TRBJ2-2	.	few	TGTGCCAGCAGCCTCTTCGCGAACACCGGGGAGCTGTTTTTT	CASSLFANTGELFF
TRBV6-1	TRBJ2-7	TRBD1	.	TGTGCCAGCAGTAGCCCCGGGACAGGGGTGAGGGAGCAGTACTTC	CASSSPGTGVREQYF
TRBV6-5	TRBJ1-6	.	few	TGTGCCAGCAGGAGGGACGGGGTGAGTTCACCCCTCCACTTT	CASRRDGVSSPLHF
TRBV5-1	TRBJ2-7	TRBD1	.	TGCGCCAGCAGCCTAGGGACAGGGACGAGGGACGAGCAGTACTTC	CASSLGTGTRDEQYF
TRBV10-2	TRBJ1-1	.	.	TGCGCCAGCAGCCACGGGCTGGGCCTGAACACTGAAGCTTTCTTT	CASSHGLGLNTEAFF
TRBV21-1	TRBJ2-5	.	.	TGTGCCAGCAGCAAATTAGGGCAGCGAGAGACCCAGTACTTC	CASSKLGQRETQYF